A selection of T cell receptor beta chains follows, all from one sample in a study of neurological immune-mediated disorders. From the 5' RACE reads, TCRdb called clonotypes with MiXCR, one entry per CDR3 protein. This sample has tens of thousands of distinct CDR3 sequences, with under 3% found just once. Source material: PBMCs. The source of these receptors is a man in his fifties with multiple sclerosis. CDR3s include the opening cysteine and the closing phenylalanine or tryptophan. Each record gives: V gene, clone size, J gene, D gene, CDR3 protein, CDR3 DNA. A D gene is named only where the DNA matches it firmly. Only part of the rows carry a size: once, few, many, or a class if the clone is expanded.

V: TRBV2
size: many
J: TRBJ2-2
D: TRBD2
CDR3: CASSEVDGGVTGELFF
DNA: TGTGCCAGCAGTGAAGTTGACGGGGGGGTCACCGGGGAGCTGTTTTTT

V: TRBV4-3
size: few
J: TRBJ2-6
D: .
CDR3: CASGGPPGANVLTF
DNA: TGCGCCAGCGGTGGGCCCCCGGGGGCCAACGTCCTGACTTTC

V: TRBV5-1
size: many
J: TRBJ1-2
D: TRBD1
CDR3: CASSPEADRGAHGYTF
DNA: TGCGCCAGCAGCCCGGAAGCGGACAGGGGAGCGCATGGCTACACCTTC

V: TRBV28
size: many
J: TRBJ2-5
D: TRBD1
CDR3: CASRTGTEETQYF
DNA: TGTGCCAGCAGAACCGGGACAGAAGAGACCCAGTACTTC

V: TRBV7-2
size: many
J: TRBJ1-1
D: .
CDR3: CASSAGPNTEAFF
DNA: TGTGCCAGCAGCGCCGGGCCGAACACTGAAGCTTTCTTT

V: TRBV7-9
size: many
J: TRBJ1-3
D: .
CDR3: CASRRGTGNTIYF
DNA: TGTGCCAGCAGGCGAGGAACTGGAAACACCATATATTTT

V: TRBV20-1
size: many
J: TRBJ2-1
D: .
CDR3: CSARDGSGQFF
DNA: TGCAGTGCTAGAGATGGCTCTGGACAGTTCTTC

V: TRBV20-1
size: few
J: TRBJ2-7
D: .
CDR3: CSASGTPYEQYF
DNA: TGCAGTGCTAGCGGGACACCTTACGAGCAGTACTTC

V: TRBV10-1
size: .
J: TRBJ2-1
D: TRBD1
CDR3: CASSGTGDSYNEQFF
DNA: TGCGCCAGCAGTGGAACAGGGGACTCCTACAATGAGCAGTTCTTC

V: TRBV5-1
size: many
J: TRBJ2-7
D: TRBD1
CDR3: CASSSGTANFYEQYF
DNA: TGCGCCAGCAGCTCGGGGACAGCCAACTTCTACGAGCAGTACTTC

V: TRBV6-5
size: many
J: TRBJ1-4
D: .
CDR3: CASSYSRIANEKLFF
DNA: TGTGCCAGCAGTTACTCACGGATCGCTAATGAAAAACTGTTTTTT

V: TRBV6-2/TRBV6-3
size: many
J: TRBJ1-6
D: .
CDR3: CASTPRGDSPLHF
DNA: TGTGCCAGCACCCCGAGGGGGGATTCACCCCTCCACTTT

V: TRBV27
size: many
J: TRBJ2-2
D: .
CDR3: CASSLDNTGELFF
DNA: TGTGCCAGCAGTTTAGATAACACCGGGGAGCTGTTTTTT

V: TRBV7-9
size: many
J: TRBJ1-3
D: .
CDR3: CASSLEALSTGGNTIYF
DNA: TGTGCCAGCAGCTTAGAGGCCCTTTCCACCGGTGGAAACACCATATATTTT

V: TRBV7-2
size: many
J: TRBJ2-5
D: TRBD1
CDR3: CASSPQGDRRLQETQYF
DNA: TGTGCCAGCAGCCCACAGGGGGACAGGCGCCTCCAAGAGACCCAGTACTTC

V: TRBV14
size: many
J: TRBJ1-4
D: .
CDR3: CASSLQGTNEKLFF
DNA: TGTGCCAGCAGCCTACAGGGCACTAATGAAAAACTGTTTTTT

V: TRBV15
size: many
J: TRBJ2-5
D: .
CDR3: CATSTQSEDQETQYF
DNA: TGTGCCACCAGCACTCAGTCTGAGGACCAAGAGACCCAGTACTTC

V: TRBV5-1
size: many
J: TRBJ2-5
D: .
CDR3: CASSPGRYQETQYF
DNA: TGCGCCAGCAGCCCAGGACGCTACCAAGAGACCCAGTACTTC

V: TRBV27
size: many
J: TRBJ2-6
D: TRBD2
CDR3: CASRSGAGGSGANVLTF
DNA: TGTGCCAGCCGAAGTGGAGCGGGGGGTTCTGGGGCCAACGTCCTGACTTTC

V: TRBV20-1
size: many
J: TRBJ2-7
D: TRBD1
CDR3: CSARAAGTDYEQYF
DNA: TGCAGTGCTAGAGCGGCAGGGACAGATTACGAGCAGTACTTC

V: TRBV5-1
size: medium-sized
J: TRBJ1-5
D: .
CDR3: CASSLRVQPQHF
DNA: TGCGCCAGCAGCTTGCGGGTTCAGCCCCAGCATTTT

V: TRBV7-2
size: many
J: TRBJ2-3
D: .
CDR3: CASSFTADTQYF
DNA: TGTGCCAGCAGCTTCACCGCAGATACGCAGTATTTT

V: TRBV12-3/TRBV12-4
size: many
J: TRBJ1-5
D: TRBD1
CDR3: CASRPGQQNQPQHF
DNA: TGTGCCAGCCGCCCGGGACAGCAGAATCAGCCCCAGCATTTT

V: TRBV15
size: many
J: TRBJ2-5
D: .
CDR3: CATSRVGDQYF
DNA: TGTGCCACCAGCAGAGTTGGGGACCAGTACTTC

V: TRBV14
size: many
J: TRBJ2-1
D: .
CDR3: CASSLLTGASVEQFF
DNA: TGTGCCAGCAGCCTATTGACGGGGGCGTCTGTTGAGCAGTTCTTC

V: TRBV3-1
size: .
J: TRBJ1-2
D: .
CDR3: CASSQDPGARSPINGYTF
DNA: TGTGCCAGCAGCCAAGATCCGGGGGCGCGTTCTCCAATCAATGGCTACACCTTC

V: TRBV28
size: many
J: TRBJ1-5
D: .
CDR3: CASSPGRGKPQHF
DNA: TGTGCCAGCAGTCCTGGCCGGGGGAAGCCCCAGCATTTT

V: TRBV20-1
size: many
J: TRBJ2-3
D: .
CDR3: CSASGASTDTQYF
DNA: TGCAGTGCTAGCGGGGCCAGCACAGATACGCAGTATTTT

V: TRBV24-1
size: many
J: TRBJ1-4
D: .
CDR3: CATSDPRGPDNEKLFF
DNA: TGTGCCACCAGTGACCCCCGGGGGCCGGATAATGAAAAACTGTTTTTT

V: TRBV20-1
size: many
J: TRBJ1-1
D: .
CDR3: CSAGSGRGMNTEAFF
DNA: TGCAGTGCTGGCAGTGGGAGAGGGATGAACACTGAAGCTTTCTTT

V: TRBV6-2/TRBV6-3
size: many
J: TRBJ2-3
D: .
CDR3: CASSPAMWGTQYF
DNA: TGTGCCAGCAGTCCAGCTATGTGGGGGACGCAGTATTTT

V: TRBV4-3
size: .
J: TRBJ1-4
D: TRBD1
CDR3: CASSQSDRVSNEKLFF
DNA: TGCGCCAGCAGCCAATCGGACAGGGTCTCAAATGAAAAACTGTTTTTT

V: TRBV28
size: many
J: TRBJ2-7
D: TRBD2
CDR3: CASSLYGAGGLAEQYF
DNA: TGTGCCAGCAGTTTATACGGGGCGGGGGGTCTCGCCGAGCAGTACTTC

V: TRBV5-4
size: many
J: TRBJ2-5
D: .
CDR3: CASSEDGSQETQYF
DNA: TGTGCCAGCAGCGAGGACGGGTCCCAAGAGACCCAGTACTTC

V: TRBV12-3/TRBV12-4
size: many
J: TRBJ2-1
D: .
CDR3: CASSFRTQNYNEQFF
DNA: TGTGCCAGCAGTTTTAGGACTCAGAACTACAATGAGCAGTTCTTC

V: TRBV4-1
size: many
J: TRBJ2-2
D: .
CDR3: CASSHPYRAANTGELFF
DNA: TGCGCCAGCAGCCACCCTTACAGGGCCGCGAACACCGGGGAGCTGTTTTTT

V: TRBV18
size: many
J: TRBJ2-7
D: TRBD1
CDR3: CASSGDRGRPVEQYF
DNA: TGTGCCAGCTCTGGGGACAGGGGGCGCCCCGTCGAGCAGTACTTC

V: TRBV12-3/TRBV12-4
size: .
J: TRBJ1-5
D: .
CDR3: CASSLSGGSQPQHF
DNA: TGTGCCAGCAGTTTAAGTGGAGGATCTCAGCCCCAGCATTTT

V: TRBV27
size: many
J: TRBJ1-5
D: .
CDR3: CASSLVGTKQPQHF
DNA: TGTGCCAGCAGTTTAGTAGGGACGAAGCAGCCCCAGCATTTT

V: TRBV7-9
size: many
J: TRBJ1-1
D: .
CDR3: CASSQGLSYTEAFF
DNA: TGTGCCAGCAGTCAGGGGTTGTCGTACACTGAAGCTTTCTTT

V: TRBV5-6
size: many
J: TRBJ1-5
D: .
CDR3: CASSLGGAGQPQHF
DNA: TGTGCCAGCAGCTTGGGGGGGGCCGGCCAGCCCCAGCATTTT

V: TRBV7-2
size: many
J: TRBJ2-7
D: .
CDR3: CASSSGLPPTEQYF
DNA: TGTGCCAGCAGCAGTGGACTACCGCCGACCGAGCAGTACTTC

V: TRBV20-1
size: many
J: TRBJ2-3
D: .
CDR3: CSAQDEAADTQYF
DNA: TGCAGTGCACAGGACGAGGCGGCAGATACGCAGTATTTT

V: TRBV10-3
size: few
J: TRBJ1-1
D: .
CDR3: CAITPDGLNTEAFF
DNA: TGTGCCATCACCCCCGACGGCTTGAACACTGAAGCTTTCTTT

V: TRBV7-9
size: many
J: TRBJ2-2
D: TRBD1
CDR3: CASSLLAGTGDTGELFF
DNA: TGTGCCAGCAGCCTACTCGCAGGGACAGGGGACACCGGGGAGCTGTTTTTT

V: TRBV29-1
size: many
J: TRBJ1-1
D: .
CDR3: CSVLGTEVSEAFF
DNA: TGCAGCGTCCTAGGGACGGAGGTCTCTGAAGCTTTCTTT

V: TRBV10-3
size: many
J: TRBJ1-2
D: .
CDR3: CAISEAGGRDYGYTF
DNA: TGTGCCATCAGTGAGGCTGGGGGGCGCGACTATGGCTACACCTTC

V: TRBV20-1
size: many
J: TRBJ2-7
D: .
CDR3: CSASEDASSYEQYF
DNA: TGCAGTGCTAGTGAGGACGCGAGCTCCTACGAGCAGTACTTC

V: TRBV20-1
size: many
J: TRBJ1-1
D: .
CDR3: CSGSDSGTEAFF
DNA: TGCAGTGGGTCTGACTCGGGCACTGAAGCTTTCTTT

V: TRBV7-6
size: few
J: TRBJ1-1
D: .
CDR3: CASSLGGGGGNTEAFF
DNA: TGTGCCAGCAGCTTAGGTGGTGGGGGCGGGAACACTGAAGCTTTCTTT

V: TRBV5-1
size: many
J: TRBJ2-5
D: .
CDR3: CASSKTAGQETQYF
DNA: TGCGCCAGCAGTAAGACGGCGGGCCAAGAGACCCAGTACTTC

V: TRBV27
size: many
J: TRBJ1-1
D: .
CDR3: CASSLGVGLEAFF
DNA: TGTGCCAGCAGTTTGGGGGTGGGTCTTGAAGCTTTCTTT

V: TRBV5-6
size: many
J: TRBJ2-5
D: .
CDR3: CASSLAGARETQYF
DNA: TGTGCCAGCAGCTTGGCGGGGGCAAGGGAGACCCAGTACTTC

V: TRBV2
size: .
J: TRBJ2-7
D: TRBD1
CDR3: CASSTGVSFYEQYF
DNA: TGTGCCAGCAGCACAGGGGTCAGCTTCTACGAGCAGTACTTC

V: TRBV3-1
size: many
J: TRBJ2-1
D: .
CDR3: CASSPQGGFDEQFF
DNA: TGTGCCAGCAGCCCCCAGGGGGGTTTTGATGAGCAGTTCTTC

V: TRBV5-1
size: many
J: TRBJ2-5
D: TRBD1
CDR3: CASSPAGTEETQYF
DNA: TGCGCCAGCAGCCCGGCCGGGACAGAAGAGACCCAGTACTTC

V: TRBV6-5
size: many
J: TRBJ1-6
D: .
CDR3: CASSTTNSPLHF
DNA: TGTGCCAGCAGCACTACTAATTCACCCCTCCACTTT

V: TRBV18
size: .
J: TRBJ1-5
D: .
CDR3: CASSRGGAAQPQHF
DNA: TGTGCCAGCTCCCGAGGCGGGGCAGCACAGCCCCAGCATTTT